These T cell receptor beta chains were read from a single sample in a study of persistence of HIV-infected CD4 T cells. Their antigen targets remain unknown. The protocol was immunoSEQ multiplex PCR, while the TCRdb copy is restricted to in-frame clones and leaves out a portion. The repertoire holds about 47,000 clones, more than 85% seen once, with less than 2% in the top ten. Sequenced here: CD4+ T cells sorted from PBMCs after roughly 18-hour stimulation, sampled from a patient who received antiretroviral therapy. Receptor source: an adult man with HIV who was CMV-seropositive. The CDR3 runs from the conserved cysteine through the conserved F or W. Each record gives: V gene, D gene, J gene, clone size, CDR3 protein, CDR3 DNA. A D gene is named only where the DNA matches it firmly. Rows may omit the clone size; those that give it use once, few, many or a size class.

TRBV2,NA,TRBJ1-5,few,CASSESGRDQPQHF,TGTGCCAGCAGTGAATCAGGCAGAGATCAGCCCCAGCATTTT
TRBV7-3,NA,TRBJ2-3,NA,CASSLNSGLAHTQYF,TGTGCCAGCAGCTTAAATAGCGGCCTCGCGCATACGCAGTATTTT
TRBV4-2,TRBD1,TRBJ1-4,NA,CASSQERRTGGATNEKLFF,TGTGCCAGCAGCCAAGAGAGGCGGACAGGGGGCGCAACTAATGAAAAACTGTTTTTT
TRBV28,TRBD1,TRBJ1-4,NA,CASSWTGGAANEKLFF,TGTGCCAGCAGTTGGACAGGGGGGGCAGCTAATGAAAAACTGTTTTTT
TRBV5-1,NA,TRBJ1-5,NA,CASSSNRGRDQPQHF,TGCGCCAGCAGCTCCAACCGGGGTAGGGATCAGCCCCAGCATTTT
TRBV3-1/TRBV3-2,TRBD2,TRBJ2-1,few,CASSQGRGAVDEQFF,TGTGCCAGCAGCCAAGGGCGGGGGGCGGTGGATGAGCAGTTCTTC
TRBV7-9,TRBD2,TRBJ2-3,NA,CASSSTLAGVFTDTQYF,TGTGCCAGCAGCTCCACCTTAGCGGGGGTATTTACAGATACGCAGTATTTT
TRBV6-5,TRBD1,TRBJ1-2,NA,CASMRQGNYGYTF,TGTGCCAGCATGCGACAGGGCAACTATGGCTACACCTTC
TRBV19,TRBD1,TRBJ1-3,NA,CASKGDRVDTIYF,TGTGCCAGTAAAGGGGACAGGGTTGACACCATATATTTT
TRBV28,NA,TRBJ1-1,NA,CASRPYRTGYGKTEAFF,TGTGCCAGCAGGCCTTACCGTACAGGGTACGGGAAAACTGAAGCTTTCTTT
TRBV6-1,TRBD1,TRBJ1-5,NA,CASSDGRTGQPQHF,TGTGCCAGCAGTGACGGACGGACAGGTCAGCCCCAGCATTTT
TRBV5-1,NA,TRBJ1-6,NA,CASSAGVTSYNSPLHF,TGCGCCAGCAGCGCGGGCGTAACTTCCTATAATTCACCCCTCCACTTT
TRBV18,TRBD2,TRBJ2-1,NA,CASSPTSGGPLYNEQFF,TGTGCCAGCTCACCTACTAGCGGGGGCCCTCTGTACAATGAGCAGTTCTTC
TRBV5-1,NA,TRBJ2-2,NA,CASSLEGVNTGELFF,TGCGCCAGCAGCTTGGAGGGGGTAAACACCGGGGAGCTGTTTTTT
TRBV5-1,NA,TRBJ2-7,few,CASSLDRGSYEQYF,TGCGCCAGCAGCTTGGACCGTGGCTCCTACGAGCAGTACTTC
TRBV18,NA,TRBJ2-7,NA,CASSPIITGDRMYEQYF,TGTGCCAGCTCACCAATCATTACTGGAGACCGGATGTACGAGCAGTACTTC
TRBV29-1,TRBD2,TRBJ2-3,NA,CSVVAGGPSSTDTQYF,TGCAGCGTTGTTGCGGGGGGCCCATCTAGCACAGATACGCAGTATTTT
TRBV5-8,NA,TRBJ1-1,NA,CASSRRTGNTEAFF,TGTGCCAGCAGCCGCCGAACAGGGAACACTGAAGCTTTCTTT
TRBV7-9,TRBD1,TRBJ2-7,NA,CASRNAGGNEQYF,TGTGCCAGCAGAAACGCAGGGGGCAACGAGCAGTACTTC
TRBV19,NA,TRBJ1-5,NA,CASNSGGDSNQPQHF,TGTGCCAGTAACTCCGGTGGGGATAGCAATCAGCCCCAGCATTTT
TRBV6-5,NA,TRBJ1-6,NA,CASRPPGSANSPLHF,TGTGCCAGCAGACCGCCAGGGTCGGCTAATTCACCCCTCCACTTT
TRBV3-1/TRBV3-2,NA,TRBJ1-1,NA,CASSLLGGEMGAFF,TGTGCCAGCAGCCTCCTGGGGGGGGAGATGGGGGCTTTCTTT
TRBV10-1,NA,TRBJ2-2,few,CASSVRETGELFF,TGCGCCAGCAGTGTAAGGGAAACCGGGGAGCTGTTTTTT
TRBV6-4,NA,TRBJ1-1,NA,CASSVTSNTEAFF,TGTGCCAGCAGTGTAACTTCAAACACTGAAGCTTTCTTT
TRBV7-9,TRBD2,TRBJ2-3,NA,CASSLRPTSGGRLTDTQYF,TGTGCCAGCAGCTTACGGCCTACTAGCGGGGGGCGACTCACAGATACGCAGTATTTT
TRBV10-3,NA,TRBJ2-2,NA,CAISRTGELFF,TGTGCCATCAGCCGCACCGGGGAGCTGTTTTTT
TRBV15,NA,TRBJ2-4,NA,CATSRDWKGNIQYF,TGTGCCACCAGCAGAGATTGGAAGGGAAACATTCAGTACTTC
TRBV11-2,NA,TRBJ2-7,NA,CASSLVPLGEQYF,TGTGCCAGCAGCTTAGTACCTCTCGGCGAGCAGTACTTC
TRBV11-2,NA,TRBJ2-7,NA,CASSLFTGSYEQYF,TGTGCCAGCAGCTTATTTACGGGGTCCTACGAGCAGTACTTC
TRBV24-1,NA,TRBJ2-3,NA,CATSDPGWTDTQYF,TGTGCCACCAGTGACCCGGGGTGGACAGATACGCAGTATTTT
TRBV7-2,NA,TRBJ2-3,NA,CASSSPGGGNTQYF,TGTGCCAGCAGCTCCCCTGGAGGGGGCAATACGCAGTATTTT
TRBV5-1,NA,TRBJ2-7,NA,CASSLEQGRNEQYF,TGCGCCAGCAGCTTGGAACAGGGAAGGAACGAGCAGTACTTC
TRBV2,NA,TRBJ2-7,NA,CASSVFEQYF,TGTGCCAGCAGTGTATTCGAGCAGTACTTC
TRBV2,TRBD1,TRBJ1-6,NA,CASSGTGEYSPLHF,TGTGCCAGCAGTGGGACAGGGGAATATTCACCCCTCCACTTT
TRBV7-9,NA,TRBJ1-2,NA,CASFSDRGESDYGYTF,TGTGCCAGCTTTTCTGATCGGGGGGAAAGCGACTATGGCTACACCTTC
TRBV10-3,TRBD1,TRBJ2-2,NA,CAIRDRVYCFSGELFF,TGTGCCATCAGGGACAGGGTTTATTGTTTCTCCGGGGAGCTGTTTTTT
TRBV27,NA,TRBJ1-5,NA,CASSSTTQPQHF,TGTGCCAGCAGTTCAACTACTCAGCCCCAGCATTTT
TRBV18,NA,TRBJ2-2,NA,CASSATWPGELFF,TGTGCCAGCTCAGCGACTTGGCCCGGGGAGCTGTTTTTT
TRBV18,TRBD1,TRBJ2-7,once,CASSDTDRVDEQYF,TGTGCCAGCTCAGATACCGACAGGGTAGACGAGCAGTACTTC
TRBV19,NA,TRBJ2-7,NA,CASSLGGGRTSYEQYF,TGTGCCAGCAGCCTAGGTGGAGGCAGGACTTCCTACGAGCAGTACTTC
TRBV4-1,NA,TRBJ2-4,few,CASSQEAPADGSNIQYF,TGCGCCAGCAGCCAAGAGGCCCCGGCCGACGGATCAAACATTCAGTACTTC
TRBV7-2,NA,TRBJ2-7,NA,CASSIPGRQVLREQYF,TGTGCCAGCAGCATCCCAGGACGACAGGTTCTACGCGAGCAGTACTTC
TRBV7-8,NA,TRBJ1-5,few,CASSLETGRNQPQHF,TGTGCCAGCAGCTTAGAAACAGGGCGCAATCAGCCCCAGCATTTT
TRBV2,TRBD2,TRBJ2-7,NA,CASREGSGGAIEQYF,TGTGCCAGCAGGGAGGGTAGCGGGGGGGCAATCGAGCAGTACTTC
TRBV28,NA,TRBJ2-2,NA,CASSLMGANTGELFF,TGTGCCAGCAGTTTAATGGGAGCGAACACCGGGGAGCTGTTTTTT
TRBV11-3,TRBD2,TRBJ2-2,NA,CASSDRLAGRATGELFF,TGTGCCAGCAGCGACAGACTAGCGGGAAGGGCCACCGGGGAGCTGTTTTTT
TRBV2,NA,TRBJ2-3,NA,CASRDRGAQGLNTQYF,TGTGCCAGCAGAGACCGGGGGGCGCAAGGTTTAAATACGCAGTATTTT
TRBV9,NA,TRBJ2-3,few,CASSPAWGQTDTQYF,TGTGCCAGCAGCCCCGCGTGGGGTCAGACAGATACGCAGTATTTT
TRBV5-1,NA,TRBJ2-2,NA,CASSPSWGTANTGELFF,TGCGCCAGCAGCCCCTCGTGGGGGACCGCGAACACCGGGGAGCTGTTTTTT